This T cell receptor beta chain was sequenced during a study of identifying expanded T cells in peripheral blood. Findings of the study overall: Clone count variance between approximately two-week samples rose with total template count. Over around two and four weeks, about 16.4 and 19 clones changed, versus approximately 1.1 between replicates.

Germline V gene sequence: CDR1 SNHLY, CDR2 FYNNEI. V shed 6 bases, J shed 1 base, and the junction held 12 bases outside the gene matches. This CDR3 is built from 18 residues. Clones were sequenced by immunoSEQ multiplex PCR, and TCRdb holds only the in-frame ones, with some missing. The sample includes 70,000 to 95,000 clones, almost 90% of them seen just once. Healthy donors had no documented immune events, such as infections, while sampled. In regard to this clone: Antigen: not known.

The sample comprised blood. V gene TRBV2 combines with J gene TRBJ2-6, with 7 positions matching TRBD2. The TCR originated in a person aged 18-69 years in good health. The CDR3: CASSPGRGGSSGANVLTF. In nucleotides, the CDR3 is TGTGCCAGCAGCCCAGGGAGGGGCGGTTCTTCTGGGGCCAACGTCCTGACTTTC.